This T cell receptor beta chain was documented in a study of control samples from healthy donors and cancer patients. The CDR3 contains 13 residues. Trimming removed 0 bases from V and 5 bases from J, with 7 bases in between. Germline values: CDR1 MNHEY, CDR2 SVGAGI. Produced via immunoSEQ multiplex PCR; TCRdb's table is partial and in-frame only. The sample comprises tens of thousands of clones, more than 70% of which are singletons, and about 22% rests with the top ten. This sequence was found in a woman in her fifties or sixties with lung cancer. The chain links TRBV6-5 to TRBJ1-1; D is ambiguous. The material sequenced was PBMCs. The CDR3 loop reads CASSYSARTEAFF. DNA of the CDR3: TGTGCCAGCAGTTACTCTGCGCGGACTGAAGCTTTCTTT.